This TCR beta chain was sequenced during a study of CD8 T cells in ankylosing spondylitis. Overall study results and limits: Blood from ankylosing spondylitis patients appeared to carry a characteristic eight-variant TCR beta motif.

The germline gives CDR1 MDHEN, CDR2 SYDVKM. The length of the CDR3 is 16 residues. V shed 3 bases and J shed 2 bases, with 17 bases lying between them. One entry per CDR3 protein results from TCRdb running MiXCR on the 5' RACE reads. The table lists 200,000 to 250,000 distinct CDR3 sequences, around 32% of them singletons. As regards this clonotype: The antigen is undetermined.

The chain couples TRBV28 to TRBJ2-7; TRBD2 might be the D (5 bases). This TCR came from a male donor with ankylosing spondylitis or in good health (not recorded which). Source material: blood, either unsorted or a sorted T cell fraction (not recorded which). The CDR3 reads CASSFGGLELPYEQYF. The CDR3 coding sequence is TGTGCCAGCAGTTTTGGCGGGTTGGAGCTCCCCTACGAGCAGTACTTC.